The 17 T cell receptor beta chains in this list originate from one sample, sequenced in a study of shared clonotypes between healthy human individuals. Naive CD8 cells comprised CD45RO-negative, CCR7-positively selected cells, excluding terminally differentiated effector memory CD45RA+ cells. Clones were sequenced by immunoSEQ multiplex PCR, and TCRdb holds only the in-frame ones, with some missing. The sample contains under 850,000 clones, 85% to 95% of which appear only once. Sequenced: naive CD8+ T cells sorted from blood. These receptors originate from a man younger than 45 in good health.

The chain carries TRBV9 and TRBJ2-1; weak D call: TRBD2 (7 bases). This CDR3 spans 17 amino acids. Trimming pared 3 bases from V and 4 bases from J, leaving 20 bases between. Germline CDR1 is SGDLS and CDR2 is YYNGEE. The CDR3 DNA reads as TGTGCCAGCAGCGCGGGACTAACCAGGGGTGATTACAATGAGCAGTTCTTC. This gives the protein CASSAGLTRGDYNEQFF.

The chain uses TRBV7-9 and TRBJ2-5, with TRBD1 identical over 11 bases. This CDR3 contains 17 residues. Germline lookup yields CDR1 SEHNR and CDR2 FQNEAQ (reference sequence). The V and J ends lost 2 bases and 5 bases, in that order; junction bases with no gene match: 10. The CDR3 DNA is TGTGCCAGCAGCTTACCCGGCCGGGACAGGGGGAGGGAGACCCAGTACTTC. Translation gives CASSLPGRDRGRETQYF. The complete variable domain, with remaining parts taken from reference TRBV7-9 and TRBJ2-5, reads DTGVSQNPRHKITKRGQNVTFRCDPISEHNRLYWYRQTLGQGPEFLTYFQNEAQLEKSRLLSDRFSAERPKGSFSTLEIQRTEQGDSAMYLCASSLPGRDRGRETQYFGPGTRLLVL.

V usage is TRBV30 and J usage is TRBJ2-1; 7 bases agree with TRBD1. With 0 bases clipped from V and 3 bases from J, the junction kept 8 bases outside the gene matches. The germline CDR1 and CDR2 sequences are GTSNPN and SVGIG (reference sequence). CDR3 size: 16 residues. CDR3 sequence reads: CAWSVKGALVYNEQFF. The CDR3 DNA reads as TGTGCCTGGAGTGTAAAGGGGGCTCTGGTCTACAATGAGCAGTTCTTC.

The V gene is TRBV7-9, the J gene TRBJ2-7; 8 nucleotides line up with TRBD1. Germline CDR1 is SEHNR and CDR2 is FQNEAQ (reference sequence). With 0 bases clipped from V and 7 bases from J, the junction kept 8 bases outside the gene matches. The CDR3 spans 15 residues. CDR3 in amino acids: CASSLARTGRIEQYF. The DNA of the CDR3 is TGTGCCAGCAGCTTAGCCCGGACAGGGAGGATAGAGCAGTACTTC.

This clone was counted many times. Other DNA sequences of this sample code for an identical CDR3. The J gene is TRBJ1-5, the V gene TRBV4-1; a possible D gene is TRBD1 (5 bases). Trimming removed 0 bases at V and 1 base at J, with 7 bases between. Germline V lookup: CDR1 MGHRA, CDR2 YSYEKL. The CDR3 is 15 residues long. This CDR3 reads CASSQDQGSNQPQHF. CDR3 in DNA: TGCGCCAGCAGCCAAGATCAGGGCAGCAATCAGCCCCAGCATTTT.

The chain has TRBV9 and TRBJ2-5, with 8 bases aligning to TRBD1. Germline assignment: CDR1 SGDLS and CDR2 YYNGEE. The CDR3 is 16 amino acids. V trimming: 2 bases; J trimming: 1 base; junction bases outside the gene matches: 7. This chain's CDR3 is CASSVGWTGTQETQYF. CDR3 coding DNA: TGTGCCAGCAGCGTCGGCTGGACAGGGACCCAAGAGACCCAGTACTTC.

The chain employs TRBV28 and TRBJ2-1, with D perhaps TRBD1 or TRBD2 (5 bases each). V was clipped by 6 bases and J by 4 bases, with 19 bases between them. The germline V gene has CDR1 MDHEN and CDR2 SYDVKM. The CDR3 runs 16 residues. The CDR3 loop reads CASRQTSLGPYNEQFF. The CDR3 bases are TGTGCCAGCAGACAAACTAGTCTGGGGCCATACAATGAGCAGTTCTTC.

This chain links TRBV27 with TRBJ2-7; D call uncertain. Germline V gives CDR1 MNHEY, CDR2 SMNVEV (reference sequence). This CDR3 comprises 15 residues. Trimming left V 3 bases short and J 3 bases short, with 15 bases between. CDR3 loop: CASSLSGHPYYEQYF. The CDR3 DNA reads as TGTGCCAGCAGTTTGAGTGGGCACCCATACTACGAGCAGTACTTC.

This clone was detected only a few times. The chain joins TRBV27 to TRBJ1-2; the match to TRBD1 covers 8 bases. The length of the CDR3 is 16 residues. Trimming removed 3 bases from V and 2 bases from J; junction bases left unmatched: 8. CDR1 MNHEY and CDR2 SMNVEV come from the germline V gene (reference sequence). CDR3 region: CASSFLAGGANYGYTF. The CDR3 nucleotides read TGTGCCAGCAGTTTTTTAGCAGGGGGCGCGAACTATGGCTACACCTTC.

The chain links TRBV4-1 to TRBJ2-7, with D possibly being TRBD2 (5 bases). Germline V gene data show CDR1 as MGHRA and CDR2 as YSYEKL. CDR3 length: 14 amino acids. The V gene lost 5 bases and the J gene lost 3 bases, with 14 bases spanning the gap. This chain's CDR3 is CASSFGGGNYEQYF. In DNA, the CDR3 is TGCGCCAGCAGCTTTGGAGGCGGAAACTACGAGCAGTACTTC.

Of note for this clone: Other DNA sequences in this specimen translate into the identical CDR3. The chain joins TRBV28 to TRBJ2-7; D is uncertain. The CDR3 extends over 12 amino acids. V shed 6 bases and J shed 4 bases, with 10 bases lying between them. The germline V gene encodes CDR1 MDHEN and CDR2 SYDVKM. CDR3 in DNA: TGTGCCAGCAGCTCCGACACTTACGAGCAGTACTTC. Translation gives CASSSDTYEQYF.

The chain has TRBV4-3 and TRBJ1-1; TRBD1 matches 8 bases. Germline CDR1 LGHNA, CDR2 YSLEER. The CDR3 consists of 15 residues. The trim removed 3 bases at V and 5 bases at J, leaving 8 bases unmatched. DNA for the CDR3: TGCGCCAGCAGCCATACCGGACAGGGAGGGACTGAAGCTTTCTTT. Its protein product is CASSHTGQGGTEAFF.

The V call is TRBV7-4, the J call TRBJ1-5, with 7 bases lining up with TRBD1. Germline CDR1 SGHVT, CDR2 SQSDAQ. J lost 9 bases, V lost 1 base, and 18 bases had no gene match. The CDR3 covers 18 residues. The chain's CDR3 is CASSLGGQEGITRRPQHF. In nucleotides, the CDR3 is TGTGCCAGCAGCTTAGGCGGACAGGAAGGAATTACCCGACGGCCCCAGCATTTT.

The chain is built from TRBV29-1 and TRBJ2-1; D might be TRBD1 (6 bases). Germline lookup yields CDR1 SQVTM and CDR2 ANQGSEA. V was pared by 3 bases and J by 7 bases, with 13 bases between. The CDR3 has 13 residues. DNA for the CDR3: TGCAGCGTTGATACCCAGAGGGGGAATGAGCAGTTCTTC. Its protein is CSVDTQRGNEQFF.

The chain is built from TRBV2 and TRBJ2-4; D is ambiguous. CDR1 is SNHLY and CDR2 is FYNNEI in the germline V gene. V lost 3 bases and J 0 bases, leaving 6 bases between the germline ends. This CDR3 has 14 amino acids. CDR3 region: CASSDTIAKNIQYF. As DNA, the CDR3 is TGTGCCAGCAGTGATACAATAGCCAAAAACATTCAGTACTTC.

This clone was seen once. The rearrangement uses TRBV5-6 and TRBJ2-1, with 9 positions matching TRBD2. Trimming removed 0 bases from V and 7 bases from J; junction bases left unmatched: 2. The CDR3 runs to 14 residues. Germline V lookup: CDR1 SGHDT, CDR2 YYEEEE. CDR3 protein: CASSLGGRVNEQFF. For the CDR3, the DNA is TGTGCCAGCAGCTTGGGCGGGAGGGTTAATGAGCAGTTCTTC.

The chain is built from TRBV28 and TRBJ2-2, with D perhaps assigned TRBD1 or TRBD2 (5 bases each). CDR1 is MDHEN, CDR2 SYDVKM, per germline. The CDR3 covers 15 residues. V was cut by 6 bases and J by 4 bases, with 15 bases left in between. In DNA, the CDR3 is TGTGCCAGCAGCGGGACCCTCGGGTTCACCGGGGAGCTGTTTTTT. Translated, it gives CASSGTLGFTGELFF.